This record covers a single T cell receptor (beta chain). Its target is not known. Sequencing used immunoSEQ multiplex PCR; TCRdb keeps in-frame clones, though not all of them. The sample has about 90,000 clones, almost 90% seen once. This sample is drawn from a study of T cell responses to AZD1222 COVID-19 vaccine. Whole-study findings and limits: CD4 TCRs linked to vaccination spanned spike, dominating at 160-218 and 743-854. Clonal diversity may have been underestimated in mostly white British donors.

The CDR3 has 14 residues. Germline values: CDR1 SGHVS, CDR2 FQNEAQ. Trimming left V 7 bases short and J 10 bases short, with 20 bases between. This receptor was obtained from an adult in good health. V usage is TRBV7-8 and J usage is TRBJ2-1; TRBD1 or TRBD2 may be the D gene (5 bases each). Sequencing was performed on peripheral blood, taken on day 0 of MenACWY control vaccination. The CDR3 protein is CASTPEFRGQEQFF. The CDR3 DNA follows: TGTGCCAGCACCCCCGAGTTCCGGGGCCAGGAGCAGTTCTTC.